These 24 T cell receptor beta chains were sequenced from one sample in a study of blood T cell repertoires in COVID-19. Only in-frame clones appear in the TCRdb table, and some are missing; sequencing was by immunoSEQ multiplex PCR. The sample lists 380,000 or so clones, less than 90% occurring once. The sequencing sample was made of peripheral blood. These receptors were obtained from a woman aged 60-75 years with COVID-19, enrolled during active disease.

This clone occurred once. The chain is built from TRBV2 and TRBJ1-1, with D possibly matching TRBD1 (6 bases). Per germline, CDR1 SNHLY and CDR2 FYNNEI. The CDR3 runs 14 residues. Trimming shortened V by 9 bases and J by 1 base, and 15 bases separated the two germline ends. DNA for the CDR3: TGTGCCAGGACCGGACAGTTGAGGAACACTGAAGCTTTCTTT. Protein: CARTGQLRNTEAFF.

The rearrangement joins TRBV6-5 to TRBJ1-3; D is unclear. Germline V gene data show CDR1 as MNHEY and CDR2 as SVGAGI. The CDR3 covers 15 residues. Trimming shortened V by 0 bases and J by 3 bases, and 9 bases separated the two germline ends. The CDR3 bases are TGTGCCAGCAGTTACTCAGAACAGATTGGAAACACCATATATTTT. Translating it yields CASSYSEQIGNTIYF.

The rearrangement uses TRBV7-3 and TRBJ1-2; no definite D call. The germline V and J ends were trimmed by 5 bases and 4 bases, with 11 bases remaining between them. CDR1 SGHTA and CDR2 FQGTGA come from the germline V gene. The CDR3 has 13 amino acids. The DNA of the CDR3 is TGTGCCAGCAGCCCCACAGCTTCCTATGGCTACACCTTC. Its translation: CASSPTASYGYTF.

This chain uses TRBV7-2 with TRBJ1-6; TRBD1 matches at 8 bases. This CDR3 comprises 18 residues. Germline trimming cut 2 bases from V and 0 bases from J; bases unmatched to any gene: 6. Germline assignment: CDR1 SGHTA and CDR2 FQGNSA. CDR3 amino acids: CASSLRTGIFSYNSPLHF. CDR3 sequence (DNA): TGTGCCAGCAGCTTACGGACAGGGATCTTCTCCTATAATTCACCCCTCCACTTT.

V gene TRBV9 combines with J gene TRBJ1-4; 7 bases align to TRBD1. This CDR3 comprises 15 residues. V trimming: 4 bases; J trimming: 0 bases; junction bases outside the gene matches: 3. The germline V gene encodes CDR1 SGDLS and CDR2 YYNGEE. CDR3 sequence reads: CASSKQGTTNEKLFF. In nucleotides, the CDR3 is TGTGCCAGCAGCAAACAGGGGACAACTAATGAAAAACTGTTTTTT.

The chain uses TRBV6-5 and TRBJ1-4; TRBD1 matches 9 bases. With V trimmed by 6 bases and J by 4 bases, 6 bases remained unmatched. The CDR3 consists of 15 residues. Germline values: CDR1 MNHEY, CDR2 SVGAGI. The CDR3 loop is CASRAGTGFNEKLFF. CDR3 bases: TGTGCCAGCAGGGCCGGGACAGGGTTTAATGAAAAACTGTTTTTT.

The chain employs TRBV12-3 or TRBV12-4 and TRBJ2-3; D gene uncertain. Trimming took off 7 bases at V and 4 bases at J, with 12 bases between the two ends. This CDR3 spans 13 amino acids. CDR3 region: CASTRREADTQYF. The CDR3 DNA follows: TGTGCCAGCACTCGGAGAGAGGCAGATACGCAGTATTTT.

The rearrangement uses TRBV5-4 and TRBJ2-3; D gene uncertain. The CDR3 length is 16 residues. The V and J ends lost 6 bases and 2 bases respectively, with 19 bases between them. Germline CDR1 reads SGHNT; CDR2 reads YYREEE (reference sequence). CDR3: CASTPGFSLNTDTQYF. In nucleotides, the CDR3 is TGTGCCAGCACCCCCGGTTTCTCCTTGAACACAGATACGCAGTATTTT.

The chain couples TRBV4-2 to TRBJ2-2; tentative D call: TRBD2 (7 bases). The germline V gene has CDR1 LGHNA and CDR2 YNFKEQ. The V gene lost 5 bases and the J gene lost 4 bases, with 17 bases spanning the gap. There are 16 residues in the CDR3. Written as DNA, the CDR3 is TGTGCCAGCAGCTTGGGAGGGGGGGCCGTCACCGGGGAGCTGTTTTTT. Encoded protein: CASSLGGGAVTGELFF.

The V call is TRBV4-3, the J call TRBJ2-2, with TRBD1 matching 7 bases. V lost 4 bases to trimming and J lost 5 bases; unmatched junction nucleotides: 7. There are 15 residues in the CDR3. Germline V gene data show CDR1 as LGHNA and CDR2 as YSLEER. The CDR3: CASSPDRRKTGELFF. In DNA, the CDR3 is TGCGCCAGCAGCCCGGACAGGAGGAAGACCGGGGAGCTGTTTTTT.

This sequence joins TRBV5-1 and TRBJ2-2; TRBD2 agrees at 12 bases. The trim removed 10 bases at V and 1 base at J, leaving 8 bases unmatched. CDR1 and CDR2 from the germline V gene are SGHRS and YFSETQ. The CDR3 covers 16 residues. The CDR3 coding sequence is TGCGCCTGCAAACTAGCGGGGGGACTGAACACCGGGGAGCTGTTTTTT. Translated: CACKLAGGLNTGELFF.

The rearrangement joins TRBV7-2 to TRBJ2-3, with 9 positions matching TRBD2. The CDR3 has 15 amino acids. Trimming took 4 bases from V and 5 from J; bases not matched to a gene: 7. Germline CDR1 and CDR2: SGHTA and FQGNSA. CDR3 region: CASSSRGGALDTQYF. For the CDR3, the DNA is TGTGCCAGCAGCTCCCGCGGGGGGGCATTAGATACGCAGTATTTT.

The CDR3 coding sequence is TGTGCCAGCAGTTCGACAGGGACTGGCTACACCTTC. Its translation is CASSSTGTGYTF. The V gene is TRBV12-3 or TRBV12-4, the J gene TRBJ1-2; 7 bases line up with TRBD1. The CDR3 has 12 amino acids. V shed 4 bases and J 7 bases; nucleotides not matched to a gene: 3.

The genes are TRBV7-9 and TRBJ2-5; tentative D call: TRBD1 (6 bases). CDR1 and CDR2 from the germline V gene are SEHNR and FQNEAQ (reference sequence). V shed 5 bases and J shed 1 base, with 20 bases lying between them. This CDR3 has 17 amino acids. The CDR3 loop reads CASSPAQYQTGQETQYF. DNA of the CDR3: TGTGCCAGCAGCCCAGCCCAATACCAGACAGGCCAAGAGACCCAGTACTTC.

The V gene is TRBV4-2, the J gene TRBJ1-2; no clear D. This CDR3 is 15 amino acids long. Trimming removed 0 bases at V and 3 bases at J, with 11 bases between. The V gene's germline CDR1 is LGHNA and CDR2 YNFKEQ. This CDR3 is CASSQDAGSDYGYTF. The DNA of the CDR3 is TGTGCCAGCAGCCAAGATGCAGGATCGGACTATGGCTACACCTTC.

A note on this clone: Other DNA sequences in the sample encode the same CDR3. The chain joins TRBV24-1 to TRBJ2-3; 7 bases map to TRBD1. The CDR3 has 15 residues. Unmatched junction bases numbered 3, after V lost 4 bases and J lost 0 bases. Germline V lookup: CDR1 KGHDR, CDR2 SFDVKD. CDR3 loop: CATSDPGQSTDTQYF. CDR3 nucleotides: TGTGCCACCAGTGACCCGGGACAGAGCACAGATACGCAGTATTTT.

This chain joins TRBV6-5 and TRBJ1-6; possibly TRBD1 for D (6 bases). This CDR3 comprises 16 residues. Trimming stripped 0 bases from V and 9 bases from J, with 15 bases between. Germline lookup yields CDR1 MNHEY and CDR2 SVGAGI. The CDR3: CASSYSGGGGGSPLHF. CDR3 sequence (DNA): TGTGCCAGCAGTTACTCGGGAGGGGGAGGAGGTTCACCCCTCCACTTT.

V usage is TRBV6-1 and J usage is TRBJ1-1; TRBD1 matches 10 bases. Trimming at V came to 4 bases and at J to 3 bases, leaving 11 bases not matched to a gene. CDR1 is MNHNS, CDR2 SASEGT, per germline. The CDR3 is made up of 17 amino acids. The CDR3 reads CASSGPRQGAVDTEAFF. CDR3 in DNA: TGTGCCAGCAGTGGCCCACGACAGGGGGCGGTTGACACTGAAGCTTTCTTT.

The CDR3 region has the DNA TGTGCCATCAACCCGGGACAGGGGAATGGCTACACCTTC. It specifies CAINPGQGNGYTF. The rearrangement uses TRBV10-3 and TRBJ1-2, with TRBD1 matching over 10 bases. Looked up from germline, CDR1 is ENHRY and CDR2 is SYGVKD. There are 13 residues in the CDR3. J was trimmed by 6 bases and V by 7 bases; bases with no gene match: 5.

This chain links TRBV7-2 with TRBJ1-1; maybe TRBD1 (6 bases). Germline lookup yields CDR1 SGHTA and CDR2 FQGNSA. The V end was cut by 5 bases, the J end by 1 base, with 17 bases between. The CDR3 loop spans 16 amino acids. The CDR3 spells CASSQYDQTGNTEAFF. CDR3 DNA sequence: TGTGCCAGCAGCCAATATGATCAGACAGGGAACACTGAAGCTTTCTTT.

The V call is TRBV5-8, the J call TRBJ1-2; perhaps TRBD1 as D (5 bases). The CDR3 is 13 residues long. The V gene lost 0 bases and the J gene lost 5 bases, with 8 bases spanning the gap. The V gene's germline CDR1 is SGHTS and CDR2 YDEGEE. Here the CDR3 reads CASSLAGVYGYTF. CDR3 nucleotides: TGTGCCAGCAGCTTGGCGGGGGTGTATGGCTACACCTTC.

This clone was observed many times. The chain couples TRBV29-1 to TRBJ2-7; 7 bases match TRBD1. Germline CDR1 is SQVTM and CDR2 is ANQGSEA. The CDR3 is 12 amino acids. The V segment lost 6 bases and the J segment 5 bases; nucleotides outside the gene matches: 7. In DNA, the CDR3 is TGCAGCGTGGCCGAACAGGGGAACGAGCAGTACTTC. Amino acid sequence: CSVAEQGNEQYF.

The chain has TRBV30 and TRBJ1-2; the D is unclear. Per germline, CDR1 GTSNPN and CDR2 SVGIG (reference sequence). The CDR3 consists of 13 residues. V was clipped by 0 bases and J by 2 bases, with 7 bases between them. CDR3 nucleotides: TGTGCCTGGAGTGTACTACGGAACTATGGCTACACCTTC. The encoded protein is CAWSVLRNYGYTF.

The DNA for the CDR3 is TGTGCCAGCTCACCGGCTAGCTCTGGAAACACCATATATTTT. Its translation: CASSPASSGNTIYF. This chain joins TRBV18 and TRBJ1-3; D is uncertain. This CDR3 is built from 14 residues. In germline, CDR1 is KGHSH, CDR2 LQKENI. V was shortened by 3 bases and J by 0 bases, with 6 bases between the two germline ends.